These T cell receptor beta chains were read from a single sample in a study of blood T cell repertoires in COVID-19. Libraries were prepared by immunoSEQ multiplex PCR; TCRdb keeps only in-frame clonotypes and omits some of them. This table holds around 330,000 clones, 89% found once. Specimen: PBMCs or T cells enriched from blood (not recorded which). The receptor set was obtained from a man aged 55 to 70 who had recovered from COVID-19. The CDR3 runs from the conserved cysteine through the conserved F or W. Fields, in order: V gene, D gene, J gene, clone size, CDR3 protein, CDR3 DNA. D genes are given only for firm matches. Size values are once, few and many counts, or a class for expanded clones, and some rows have none.

>TRBV10-3|TRBD1|TRBJ2-7|once
CAIRQGAGTGLYEQYF
TGTGCCATCAGACAAGGAGCCGGGACAGGGTTATACGAGCAGTACTTC
>TRBV6-1|NA|TRBJ2-5|NA
CASSEGLAETQYF
TGTGCCAGCAGTGAGGGGCTAGCGGAGACCCAGTACTTC
>TRBV29-1|TRBD2|TRBJ2-3|NA
CSVSLGVAGESTDTQYF
TGCAGCGTTTCTTTGGGGGTAGCGGGAGAAAGCACAGATACGCAGTATTTT
>TRBV3-1/TRBV3-2|TRBD2|TRBJ2-1|few
CASSFTSGNNEQFF
TGTGCCAGCAGCTTCACTAGCGGTAACAATGAGCAGTTCTTC
>TRBV5-1|NA|TRBJ1-4|NA
CASSFARAEKLFF
TGCGCCAGCAGCTTCGCCAGGGCGGAAAAACTGTTTTTT
>TRBV6-5|NA|TRBJ2-7|NA
CASTRGWSGRYEQYF
TGTGCCAGCACTCGAGGGTGGTCAGGGAGGTACGAGCAGTACTTC
>TRBV18|TRBD1|TRBJ2-7|NA
CASSPGQAYYEQYF
TGTGCCAGCTCACCCGGACAGGCGTACTACGAGCAGTACTTC
>TRBV5-1|NA|TRBJ1-1|NA
CASSFRTGGDTEAFF
TGCGCCAGCAGCTTCCGGACCGGAGGGGACACTGAAGCTTTCTTT
>TRBV11-3|NA|TRBJ2-4|NA
CAGGVPLAKNIQYF
TGTGCCGGAGGGGTACCCCTAGCCAAAAACATTCAGTACTTC
>TRBV10-3|NA|TRBJ2-7|NA
CAISDRLSEQYF
TGTGCCATCAGTGATAGATTGAGCGAGCAGTACTTC
>TRBV6-5|TRBD1|TRBJ1-6|NA
CASRGQSSYNSPLHF
TGTGCCAGCAGGGGACAGAGCTCCTATAATTCACCCCTCCACTTT
>TRBV6-5|NA|TRBJ2-2|NA
CASSYDRGGTGELFF
TGTGCCAGCAGTTACGACCGGGGAGGCACCGGGGAGCTGTTTTTT
>TRBV12-3/TRBV12-4|NA|TRBJ1-5|NA
CASSPQGNQPQHF
TGTGCCAGCAGCCCGCAGGGGAATCAGCCCCAGCATTTT
>TRBV7-3|NA|TRBJ2-2|NA
CASSLMAGMGTGELFF
TGTGCCAGCAGCTTAATGGCGGGAATGGGCACCGGGGAGCTGTTTTTT
>TRBV4-3|TRBD2|TRBJ2-7|once
CASSQAVLAGVYEQYF
TGCGCCAGCAGCCAAGCTGTGCTAGCGGGAGTCTACGAGCAGTACTTC
>TRBV7-3|TRBD1|TRBJ2-3|NA
CASSSGQADTQYF
TGTGCCAGCAGCTCAGGACAGGCGGATACGCAGTATTTT